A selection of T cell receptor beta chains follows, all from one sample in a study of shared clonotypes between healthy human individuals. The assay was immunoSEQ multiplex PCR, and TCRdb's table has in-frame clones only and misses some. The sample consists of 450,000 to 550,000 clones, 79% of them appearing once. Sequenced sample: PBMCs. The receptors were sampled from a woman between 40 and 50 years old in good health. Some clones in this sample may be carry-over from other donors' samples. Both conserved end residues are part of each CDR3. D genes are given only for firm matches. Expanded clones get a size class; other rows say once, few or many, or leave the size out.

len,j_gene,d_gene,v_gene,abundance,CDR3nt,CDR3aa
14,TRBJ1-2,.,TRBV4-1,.,TGCGCCAGCAGACGAGACAGGTTAGGCTATGGCTACACCTTC,CASRRDRLGYGYTF
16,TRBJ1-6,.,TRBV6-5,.,TGTGCCAGCAGTTATCTAGGGGGGGGAACCAATTCACCCCTCCACTTT,CASSYLGGGTNSPLHF
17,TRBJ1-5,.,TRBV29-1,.,TGCAGCGTGACCCCATCAGGGGTAAGTTTGCGCAATCAGCCCCAGCATTTT,CSVTPSGVSLRNQPQHF
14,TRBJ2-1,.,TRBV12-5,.,TGTGCTAGTGGGCCCGGGGCTGGTGGCAATGAGCAGTTCTTC,CASGPGAGGNEQFF
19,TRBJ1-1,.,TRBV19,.,TGTGCCAGTAGTTTAGGGTCTTATTATGGACCATCCCAAATCGCTGAAGCTTTCTTT,CASSLGSYYGPSQIAEAFF
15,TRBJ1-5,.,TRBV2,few,TGTGCCAGCAGTGAACTTGTAGGGTCCAATCAGCCCCAGCATTTT,CASSELVGSNQPQHF
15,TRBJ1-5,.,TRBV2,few,TGTGCCAGCAGTCCCCAGGTTTCTTTCAATCAGCCCCAGCATTTT,CASSPQVSFNQPQHF
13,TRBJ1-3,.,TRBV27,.,TGTGCCAGCGGAACAGGGACTGGAAACACCATATATTTT,CASGTGTGNTIYF
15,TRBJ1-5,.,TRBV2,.,TGTGCCAGCAGGCCCCCGGGACGGATCAATCAGCCCCAGCATTTT,CASRPPGRINQPQHF
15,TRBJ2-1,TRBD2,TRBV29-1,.,TGCAGCGTTGTGGGGACTAGCGGGATCGGGGGTGAGCAGTTCTTC,CSVVGTSGIGGEQFF
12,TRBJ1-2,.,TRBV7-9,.,TGTGCCAGCAGCTTCAATAATTATGGCTACACCTTC,CASSFNNYGYTF
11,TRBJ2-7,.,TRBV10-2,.,TGCGCCAGCATTGGTGACTACGAGCAGTACTTC,CASIGDYEQYF
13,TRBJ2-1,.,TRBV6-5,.,TGTGCCAGCAGACAGGGAACCTACAATGAGCAGTTCTTC,CASRQGTYNEQFF
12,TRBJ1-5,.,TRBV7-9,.,TGTGCCAGCGGTCAGGACAATCAGCCCCAGCATTTT,CASGQDNQPQHF
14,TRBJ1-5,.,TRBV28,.,TGTGCCAGCAGTTTAAGACAAATCAATCAGCCCCAGCATTTT,CASSLRQINQPQHF
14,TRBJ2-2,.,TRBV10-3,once,TGTGCCATCGGGGGGGGCGCGAACACCGGGGAGCTGTTTTTT,CAIGGGANTGELFF
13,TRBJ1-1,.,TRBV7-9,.,TGTGCCAGCAGCTCCAGGAATTCGGGAGAAGCTTTCTTT,CASSSRNSGEAFF
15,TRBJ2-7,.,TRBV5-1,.,TGCGCCAGCAGCTTGGCTGGTAGCGGTTCCTACGAGCAGTACTTC,CASSLAGSGSYEQYF
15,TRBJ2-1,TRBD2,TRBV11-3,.,TGTGCCAGCAGCTTAGAAGCGGGAGGATACAATGAGCAGTTCTTC,CASSLEAGGYNEQFF
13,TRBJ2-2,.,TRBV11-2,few,TGTGCCAGCAGCCAACTGAACACCGGGGAGCTGTTTTTT,CASSQLNTGELFF
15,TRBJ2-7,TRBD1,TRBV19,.,TGTGCCAGTAGCGTTCGGGACAGGGAATCCTACGAGCAGTACTTC,CASSVRDRESYEQYF
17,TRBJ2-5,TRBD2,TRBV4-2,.,TGTGCCAGCAGCCTGGGGGGAGGGTCAGTTAAGCAAGAGACCCAGTACTTC,CASSLGGGSVKQETQYF
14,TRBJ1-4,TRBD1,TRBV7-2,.,TGTGCCAGCAGCTCGGGACAGGGGGAAGAAAAACTGTTTTTT,CASSSGQGEEKLFF
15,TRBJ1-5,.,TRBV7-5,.,TGTGTCAGAAGCCACCCGGGGGGGGGCGGTCAGCCCCAGCATTTT,CVRSHPGGGGQPQHF
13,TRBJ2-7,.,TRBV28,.,TGTGCCAGCAATGTGGCCTACTCCTACGAGCAGTACTTC,CASNVAYSYEQYF
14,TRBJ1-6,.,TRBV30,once,TGTGCCTGGACAAGACAGGCCGCCGATTCACCCCTCCACTTT,CAWTRQAADSPLHF
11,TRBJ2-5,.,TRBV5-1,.,TGCGCCAGCACCGTGGGGGAGACCCAGTACTTC,CASTVGETQYF
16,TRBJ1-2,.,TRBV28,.,TGTGCCAGCAGTTTAGGCGGGGGGGAGGGACCCTATGGCTACACCTTC,CASSLGGGEGPYGYTF
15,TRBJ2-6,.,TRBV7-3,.,TGTGCCAGCAGACTGGGTCCCTCTGGGGCCAACGTCCTGACTTTC,CASRLGPSGANVLTF
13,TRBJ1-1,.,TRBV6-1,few,TGTGCCAGCCTCCGTCGGGGGGGCTCGGAAGCTTTCTTT,CASLRRGGSEAFF
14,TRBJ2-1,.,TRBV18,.,TGTGCCAGCTCTCGAAGTGGGTCCTACAATGAGCAGTTCTTC,CASSRSGSYNEQFF
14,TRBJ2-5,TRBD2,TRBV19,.,TGTGCCAGTAGTAAAGGCGGGAGTGGAGAGACCCAGTACTTC,CASSKGGSGETQYF
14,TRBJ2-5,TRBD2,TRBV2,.,TGTGCCAGCGGCGAAATGGGAGGGTATGAGACCCAGTACTTC,CASGEMGGYETQYF
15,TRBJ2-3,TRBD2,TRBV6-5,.,TGTGCCAGCAGTCGGGTAGCGGGGACTCGGGGTACGCAGTATTTT,CASSRVAGTRGTQYF
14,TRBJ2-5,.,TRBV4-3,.,TGCGCCAGCAGCCAAGGTAAAGGGAGAGAGACCCAGTACTTC,CASSQGKGRETQYF
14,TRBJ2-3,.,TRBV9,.,TGTGCCAGCACCTGGAGGGAGAACGCAGATACGCAGTATTTT,CASTWRENADTQYF
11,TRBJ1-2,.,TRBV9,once,TGTGCCAGCAGCGGGACTTTTGGCTACACCTTC,CASSGTFGYTF
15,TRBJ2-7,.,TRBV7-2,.,TGTGCCAGCAGCTTAGTGGCTGTGGGAGCTTACGAGCAGTACTTC,CASSLVAVGAYEQYF
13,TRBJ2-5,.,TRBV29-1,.,TGCAGCGTTGGGTCCCGGAGCCAAGAGACCCAGTACTTC,CSVGSRSQETQYF
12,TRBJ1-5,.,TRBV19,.,TGTGCCAGTAGTATAGCGAAGCGTCCCCAGCATTTT,CASSIAKRPQHF
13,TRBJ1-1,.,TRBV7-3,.,TGTGCCAGCAGCCTCGAGGTGAACACTGAAGCTTTCTTT,CASSLEVNTEAFF
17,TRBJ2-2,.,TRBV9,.,TGTGCCAGCAGCGCCCGGCCAGGGAGTGTTCGCACCGGGGAGCTGTTTTTT,CASSARPGSVRTGELFF